This is a list of T cell receptor beta chains from one sample in a study of T-cell memory formation after mild COVID-19. TCRdb re-called the 5' RACE reads with MiXCR, one entry per CDR3 protein. The repertoire has 350,000 to 450,000 distinct CDR3 sequences, 13% to 15% of them found once; the top ten carry around a fifth. Source material: PBMCs or a T cell subset sorted from them (not recorded which). The receptor set was obtained from a man younger than 30 who had mild COVID-19 (a few samples of this study predate the infection). Cell type and time point are not known. Each CDR3 is given with its conserved first and last residue. D genes are given only for firm matches. Some rows mark clone size as missing; the rest say once, few, many or name a class of expanded clone.

clone_size,d_call,v_call,j_call,cdr3_aa,cdr3_nt
.,.,TRBV11-2,TRBJ2-6,CASVGTGANVLTF,TGTGCCAGCGTCGGGACTGGGGCCAACGTCCTGACTTTC
many,.,TRBV11-2,TRBJ1-1,CASSLGGASTEAFF,TGTGCCAGCAGCTTAGGAGGGGCTAGCACTGAAGCTTTCTTT
.,.,TRBV4-2,TRBJ1-3,CASSQDWPVSGNTIYF,TGTGCCAGCAGCCAAGATTGGCCGGTCTCTGGAAACACCATATATTTT
few,.,TRBV19,TRBJ2-1,CASSTPRQFYNEQFF,TGTGCCAGTAGCACCCCACGGCAGTTCTACAATGAGCAGTTCTTC
many,.,TRBV4-3,TRBJ2-6,CASSPGGGGGANVLTF,TGCGCCAGCAGCCCTGGGGGGGGCGGTGGGGCCAACGTCCTGACTTTC
many,.,TRBV4-2,TRBJ1-1,CASRVGGNTEAFF,TGTGCCAGCAGGGTCGGCGGCAACACTGAAGCTTTCTTT
.,.,TRBV7-2,TRBJ2-7,CASSSTPSYEQYF,TGTGCCAGCAGCTCGACTCCCTCCTACGAGCAGTACTTC
.,.,TRBV11-2,TRBJ2-1,CASSPGGLNEQFF,TGTGCCAGCAGCCCCGGGGGACTCAATGAGCAGTTCTTC
.,.,TRBV6-2/TRBV6-3,TRBJ2-1,CASMRVNFYNEQFF,TGTGCCAGCATGAGGGTTAATTTTTACAATGAGCAGTTCTTC
few,TRBD1,TRBV7-3,TRBJ2-3,CASSPGTGVSDTQYF,TGTGCCAGCAGCCCTGGGACAGGCGTTTCAGATACGCAGTATTTT
.,TRBD1,TRBV12-3/TRBV12-4,TRBJ2-6,CASSSGQGATSGANVLTF,TGTGCCAGCAGTTCGGGGCAGGGGGCTACCTCTGGGGCCAACGTCCTGACTTTC
few,.,TRBV10-3,TRBJ2-2,CAIRGAGTGELFF,TGTGCCATCAGGGGGGCAGGGACCGGGGAGCTGTTTTTT
.,.,TRBV6-2/TRBV6-3,TRBJ2-3,CASRNEGTSTDTQYF,TGTGCCAGCCGCAACGAGGGGACTAGCACAGATACGCAGTATTTT
.,.,TRBV7-9,TRBJ1-2,CASSLEMSILHF,TGTGCCAGCAGCTTAGAAATGAGCATTTTGCACTTC
.,.,TRBV24-1,TRBJ2-5,CATSRTGEETQYF,TGTGCCACTTCTAGAACCGGGGAAGAGACCCAGTACTTC
few,.,TRBV7-9,TRBJ2-1,CASTPRGAYNEQFF,TGTGCCAGCACCCCAAGGGGCGCCTACAATGAGCAGTTCTTC
.,.,TRBV5-1,TRBJ2-1,CASSRTGLGEQFF,TGCGCCAGCAGCCGGACGGGCCTCGGGGAGCAGTTCTTC
.,.,TRBV18,TRBJ2-5,CASSPGPAIETQYF,TGTGCCAGCTCCCCCGGACCGGCGATCGAGACCCAGTACTTC
few,TRBD1,TRBV9,TRBJ1-6,CASSPVGDRPNSPLHF,TGTGCCAGCAGCCCCGTGGGGGACAGACCCAATTCACCCCTCCACTTT
.,.,TRBV5-5,TRBJ1-5,CASSTLTGLGQPQHF,TGTGCCAGCAGCACCTTGACAGGTTTAGGGCAGCCCCAGCATTTT
few,TRBD2,TRBV5-5,TRBJ2-1,CASSLWWRGGPNEQFF,TGTGCCAGCAGCTTGTGGTGGCGGGGGGGACCCAATGAGCAGTTCTTC
many,.,TRBV20-1,TRBJ2-3,CSASFGLGVTQYF,TGCAGTGCTAGTTTCGGTTTGGGCGTTACGCAGTATTTT
few,.,TRBV7-2,TRBJ2-4,CASSLSEGSGIQYF,TGTGCCAGCAGCTTATCTGAGGGGTCCGGCATTCAGTACTTC
few,TRBD2,TRBV20-1,TRBJ2-3,CSASRTSPSTDTQYF,TGCAGTGCTAGCCGGACTAGCCCTAGCACAGATACGCAGTATTTT
few,.,TRBV29-1,TRBJ1-5,CSVREADRPQHF,TGCAGCGTACGCGAGGCGGACAGGCCCCAGCATTTT
.,.,TRBV14,TRBJ2-3,CASSQEDGPMDTQYF,TGTGCCAGCAGCCAAGAAGACGGCCCAATGGATACGCAGTATTTT
.,.,TRBV12-3/TRBV12-4,TRBJ2-1,CASNPGGGAYNEQFF,TGTGCCAGCAACCCGGGGGGCGGGGCTTACAATGAGCAGTTCTTC
.,.,TRBV7-9,TRBJ1-1,CASRDINTEAFF,TGTGCCAGCAGGGACATTAACACTGAAGCTTTCTTT
.,.,TRBV5-4,TRBJ2-2,CASRASFRETGELFF,TGTGCCAGCCGAGCTAGTTTTCGAGAAACCGGGGAGCTGTTTTTT
few,.,TRBV5-4,TRBJ2-2,CASSWGVDTGELFF,TGTGCCAGCAGCTGGGGGGTTGACACCGGGGAGCTGTTTTTT
.,.,TRBV27,TRBJ1-4,CASSLRPPRSNPTNEKLFF,TGTGCCAGCAGTTTAAGGCCTCCGAGGAGCAATCCTACTAATGAAAAACTGTTTTTT
few,TRBD1,TRBV7-9,TRBJ1-4,CASRSRQGATNEKLFF,TGTGCCAGCAGGTCTCGACAGGGCGCAACTAATGAAAAACTGTTTTTT
many,.,TRBV6-5,TRBJ1-2,CASSYSGGLYGYTF,TGTGCCAGCAGTTACTCTGGGGGGCTCTATGGCTACACCTTC
.,.,TRBV6-4,TRBJ2-1,CASSDRRGNEQFF,TGTGCCAGCAGCGACAGGCGGGGAAATGAGCAGTTCTTC
many,.,TRBV7-6,TRBJ1-6,CASSFGAANSPLHF,TGTGCCAGCAGCTTCGGGGCAGCTAATTCACCCCTCCACTTT
.,TRBD1,TRBV11-3,TRBJ2-1,CASSLAGQGNEQFF,TGTGCCAGCAGCTTAGCGGGACAGGGCAATGAGCAGTTCTTC
few,.,TRBV12-3/TRBV12-4,TRBJ1-5,CASSFSLGLSGPQHF,TGTGCCAGCAGTTTTTCTTTGGGGCTCTCGGGACCCCAGCATTTT
many,TRBD1,TRBV4-3,TRBJ2-7,CASSQAGDRVYEQYF,TGCGCCAGCAGCCAGGCCGGGGACAGGGTTTACGAGCAGTACTTC
.,.,TRBV24-1,TRBJ2-5,CATSDLRGAGETQYF,TGTGCCACCAGTGATTTGAGGGGGGCGGGAGAGACCCAGTACTTC
.,TRBD1,TRBV6-6,TRBJ1-1,CASSRTGGGPEAFF,TGTGCCAGCAGCCGGACAGGGGGCGGCCCTGAAGCTTTCTTT
few,.,TRBV15,TRBJ1-4,CATRELAATNEKLFF,TGTGCCACCAGGGAGTTGGCGGCAACTAATGAAAAACTGTTTTTT
.,TRBD2,TRBV9,TRBJ2-2,CASSHRLAGGNTGELFF,TGTGCCAGCAGCCACAGACTAGCGGGGGGGAACACCGGGGAGCTGTTTTTT
few,TRBD1,TRBV20-1,TRBJ1-2,CSADPGQGLDYGYTF,TGCAGTGCTGACCCGGGACAGGGACTCGACTATGGCTACACCTTC
few,.,TRBV9,TRBJ2-2,CASSVGDSGELFF,TGTGCCAGCAGCGTCGGGGATTCCGGGGAGCTGTTTTTT
few,.,TRBV5-1,TRBJ1-3,CASSLGESSGNTIYF,TGCGCCAGCAGCTTAGGGGAGTCTTCTGGAAACACCATATATTTT
.,TRBD2,TRBV25-1,TRBJ2-1,CASRLAGGNEQFF,TGTGCCAGCAGGCTAGCGGGAGGCAATGAGCAGTTCTTC
.,.,TRBV4-1,TRBJ2-5,CASSQKTLLVGGPTQYF,TGCGCCAGCAGCCAAAAAACCCTCCTGGTCGGAGGTCCGACCCAGTACTTC
few,TRBD1,TRBV6-5,TRBJ2-3,CASRPDRGTQYF,TGTGCCAGCAGACCCGACAGGGGTACGCAGTATTTT